Below, 10 T cell receptor beta chains from the same sample are listed, as sequenced in a study of blood T cell repertoires in COVID-19. Using immunoSEQ multiplex PCR, the repertoire was profiled, and TCRdb retains in-frame clones only, with some absent. This table has 160,000 or so clones, 80% appearing once. The sample comprised PBMCs or T cells enriched from blood (not recorded which). All receptors come from a woman in her fifties or sixties who had recovered from COVID-19.

The J gene is TRBJ1-2, the V gene TRBV3-1 (or the pseudogene TRBV3-2), with TRBD1 identical over 7 bases. Germline lookup yields CDR1 LGHDT and CDR2 YNNKEL (reference sequence). V was clipped by 6 bases and J by 1 base; unmatched bases: 8. CDR3 length: 15 amino acids. The CDR3 DNA reads TGTGCCAGCAGTTTTGGACAGGAGAGTAACTATGGCTACACCTTC. Encoded protein: CASSFGQESNYGYTF.

V usage is TRBV7-9 and J usage is TRBJ2-1; the D gene is possibly TRBD2 (7 bases). CDR1 is SEHNR, CDR2 FQNEAQ, per germline (reference sequence). This CDR3 has 15 amino acids. V lost 3 bases and J lost 4, with 13 bases in between. The CDR3 region has the DNA TGTGCCAGCAGCTTCGGACTAGGGGGTTACAATGAGCAGTTCTTC. Its translation is CASSFGLGGYNEQFF.

The rearrangement joins TRBV3-1 (or the pseudogene TRBV3-2) to TRBJ2-2, with TRBD2 matching over 12 bases. The CDR3 covers 18 residues. Germline V CDR1 and CDR2: LGHDT, YNNKEL (reference sequence). V shed 0 bases and J 7 bases; nucleotides not matched to a gene: 9. In DNA, the CDR3 is TGTGCCAGCAGCCAAGATCCTCACCTAGCGGGGGGGTTCGGGGAGCTGTTTTTT. It encodes CASSQDPHLAGGFGELFF.

This chain uses TRBV5-1 with TRBJ1-1; 9 bases fit TRBD1. The CDR3 runs 12 residues. After removal of 2 bases from V and 11 bases from J, the junction contained 4 bases not matched to a gene. The V gene's germline CDR1 is SGHRS and CDR2 YFSETQ. The CDR3 DNA follows: TGCGCCAGCAGCTTCGACAGGGGGGGTGCTTTCTTT. Its translation is CASSFDRGGAFF.

V gene TRBV5-1 combines with J gene TRBJ2-3, with D possibly matching TRBD2 (6 bases). CDR3 length: 16 amino acids. The germline V gene has CDR1 SGHRS and CDR2 YFSETQ. Deletions cut 3 bases from V and 1 base from J, with 15 bases between. The CDR3 nucleotides read TGCGCCAGCAGCTCTGGCCGGGCTAGCGGCACAGATACGCAGTATTTT. Amino acids: CASSSGRASGTDTQYF. The full variable domain, its missing parts supplied by reference TRBV5-1 and TRBJ2-3, is KAGVTQTPRYLIKTRGQQVTLSCSPISGHRSVSWYQQTPGQGLQFLFEYFSETQRNKGNFPGRFSGRQFSNSRSEMNVSTLELGDSALYLCASSSGRASGTDTQYFGPGTRLTVL.

This CDR3 is CASSRFGTFTGELFF. CDR3 nucleotide sequence: TGTGCCAGCAGCCGCTTCGGGACTTTTACCGGGGAGCTGTTTTTT. The gene calls are TRBV6-5 and TRBJ2-2; tentative D call: TRBD2 (6 bases). Looked up from germline, CDR1 is MNHEY and CDR2 is SVGAGI. This CDR3 spans 15 amino acids. Trimming stripped 6 bases from V and 5 bases from J, with 16 bases between.

The rearrangement uses TRBV5-1 and TRBJ2-5, with TRBD1 matching over 7 bases. CDR3 length equals 14 residues. Trimming removed 2 bases from V and 4 bases from J; junction bases left unmatched: 5. The V gene's germline CDR1 is SGHRS and CDR2 YFSETQ. CDR3 sequence: CASSFPGTAETQYF. The CDR3 nucleotides read TGCGCCAGCAGCTTTCCAGGGACAGCAGAGACCCAGTACTTC.

In this sample, this clone turned up a few times. CDR3 sequence reads: CATSGPGQLYGYTF. Here the CDR3 DNA reads TGTGCCACCAGTGGGCCGGGACAGCTCTATGGCTACACCTTC. The chain carries TRBV24-1 and TRBJ1-2; TRBD1 matches at 7 bases. Losses at the gene ends were 5 bases for V and 4 bases for J; bases not matched to a gene: 6. Germline CDR1 KGHDR, CDR2 SFDVKD. The CDR3 has 14 residues.

The rearrangement uses TRBV6-1 and TRBJ1-2; D not certain. Germline V gene lookup returns CDR1 MNHNS and CDR2 SASEGT. V was trimmed by 3 bases and J by 4 bases, leaving 6 bases between them. This CDR3 region has 12 residues. For the CDR3, the DNA is TGTGCCAGCAGTGACAGATTCTATGGCTACACCTTC. Protein: CASSDRFYGYTF.

This rearrangement joins TRBV9 to TRBJ2-3, with 7 bases matching TRBD2. With 4 bases clipped from V and 6 bases from J, the junction kept 11 bases outside the gene matches. The V gene's germline CDR1 is SGDLS and CDR2 YYNGEE. There are 15 residues in the CDR3. The chain's CDR3 is CASSPRTSGYDTQYF. CDR3 nucleotides: TGTGCCAGCAGCCCGAGGACTAGTGGTTATGATACGCAGTATTTT.